A single sample gave rise to the 4 T cell receptor beta chains below, sequenced in a study of T cell responses to AZD1222 COVID-19 vaccine. Measured with immunoSEQ multiplex PCR; TCRdb has only the in-frame clones, and not every one. The table shows roughly 120,000 clones, with 90% to 95% occurring only once. Here the sequenced sample was peripheral blood, taken on day 0 of AZD1222 vaccination. These receptors originate from an adult in good health.

The V and J genes are TRBV9 and TRBJ2-2, with 8 positions matching TRBD2. The germline V gene has CDR1 SGDLS and CDR2 YYNGEE. CDR3 length: 13 amino acids. After removal of 4 bases from V and 7 bases from J, the junction contained 3 bases not matched to a gene. The CDR3 here is CASSPGTSGELFF. CDR3 bases: TGTGCCAGCAGCCCCGGGACTAGCGGGGAGCTGTTTTTT.

This chain joins TRBV18 and TRBJ2-2; tentative D call: TRBD2 (5 bases). Germline-derived CDR1 and CDR2 are KGHSH and LQKENI. The CDR3 runs to 17 residues. Trimming pared 0 bases from V and 0 bases from J, leaving 11 bases between. The CDR3 nucleotides are TGTGCCAGCTCACCACCGGGGAGAGCGGCGAACACCGGGGAGCTGTTTTTT. It codes for CASSPPGRAANTGELFF. The complete variable domain, with remaining parts taken from reference TRBV18 and TRBJ2-2, reads NAGVMQNPRHLVRRRGQEARLRCSPMKGHSHVYWYRQLPEEGLKFMVYLQKENIIDESGMPKERFSAEFPKEGPSILRIQQVVRGDSAAYFCASSPPGRAANTGELFFGEGSRLTVL.

This chain uses TRBV5-1 with TRBJ2-3; 8 bases are shared with TRBD2. Germline lookup yields CDR1 SGHRS and CDR2 YFSETQ. Losses at the gene ends were 1 base for V and 4 bases for J; bases not matched to a gene: 2. The CDR3 spans 14 residues. CDR3 sequence: CASSLSGGSDTQYF. CDR3 DNA: TGCGCCAGCAGCTTGTCGGGGGGGTCAGATACGCAGTATTTT.

The chain combines TRBV2 with TRBJ1-1, with D perhaps matching TRBD1 (5 bases). Germline V gene sequence: CDR1 SNHLY, CDR2 FYNNEI. The CDR3 has 15 residues. Trimming stripped 0 bases from V and 1 base from J, with 9 bases between. DNA for the CDR3: TGTGCCAGCAGTGAAGCCGGGACGGCGAACACTGAAGCTTTCTTT. Translating it yields CASSEAGTANTEAFF.